The 16 T cell receptor beta chains listed next were all sequenced from one sample in a study of shared clonotypes between healthy human individuals (dated by TCRdb to 2019 to 2021). Library creation used the immunoSEQ multiplex PCR assay. TCRdb took this table from immuneACCESS and kept in-frame rearrangements with V and J called. Such tables lack part of the clones; where checked against another copy, unresolved V genes explain under half of the gap, and the rest is unexplained. Within this sample are hundreds of thousands of clones, with 96% of them counted one time only. The ten largest account for less than 0.06% of the sample. The material sequenced was naive CD4+ T cells sorted from blood. The cell subset or site label, as the study defines it: CD45RA+ positively selected. The receptors derive from a woman in her twenties or thirties in good health.

The chain employs TRBV11-2 and TRBJ1-1; no clear D. V shed 3 bases and J shed 7 bases, with 6 bases lying between them. The length of the CDR3 is 11 residues. Germline CDR1 is SGHAT and CDR2 is FQNNGV. The CDR3: CASSFLYEAFF. CDR3 sequence (DNA): TGTGCCAGCAGCTTCCTCTATGAAGCTTTCTTT.

The chain is built from TRBV5-1 and TRBJ1-3; a possible D gene is TRBD1 (6 bases). This CDR3 is built from 16 residues. Deletions cut 0 bases from V and 0 bases from J, with 10 bases between. Germline assignment: CDR1 SGHRS and CDR2 YFSETQ. In DNA form, the CDR3 reads TGCGCCAGCAGCTTGGTATCAGGGGCCTCTGGAAACACCATATATTTT. Translation: CASSLVSGASGNTIYF.

V usage is TRBV7-8 and J usage is TRBJ2-6; D unresolved. The CDR3 totals 15 residues. Germline-derived CDR1 and CDR2 are SGHVS and FQNEAQ. Trimming cost V 5 bases and J 0 bases, with 8 bases left between them. CDR3 DNA: TGTGCCAGCAGCGGCGGTCTCTCTGGGGCCAACGTCCTGACTTTC. The encoded protein is CASSGGLSGANVLTF.

This sequence joins TRBV6-4 and TRBJ2-3; no clear D. The V and J ends lost 2 bases and 6 bases respectively, with 15 bases between them. CDR1 and CDR2 from the germline V gene are MRHNA and SNTAGT. The CDR3 consists of 15 residues. The CDR3 here is CASSDGSPDIDTQYF. CDR3 in DNA: TGTGCCAGCAGTGACGGTAGCCCCGATATTGATACGCAGTATTTT.

A single count supports this clone. The chain is built from TRBV18 and TRBJ1-3, with D perhaps matching TRBD1 (6 bases). Trimming cost V 1 base and J 0 bases, with 13 bases left between them. Germline V gene sequence: CDR1 KGHSH, CDR2 LQKENI. The CDR3 contains 17 residues. CDR3 nucleotides: TGTGCCAGCTCACCACGGGACACGGGTGTCTCTGGAAACACCATATATTTT. This translates into CASSPRDTGVSGNTIYF.

V usage is TRBV28 and J usage is TRBJ1-2; 7 nucleotides match TRBD1. The trim removed 6 bases at V and 3 bases at J, leaving 1 base unmatched. Germline V CDR1 and CDR2: MDHEN, SYDVKM. This CDR3 has 12 residues. Here the CDR3 reads CASRGQHYGYTF. In nucleotides, the CDR3 is TGTGCCAGCAGGGGACAGCACTATGGCTACACCTTC.

This chain uses TRBV7-9 with TRBJ1-1; 7 nucleotides line up with TRBD1. CDR3 length equals 15 residues. Per germline, CDR1 SEHNR and CDR2 FQNEAQ (reference sequence). Germline trimming cut 1 base from V and 6 bases from J; bases unmatched to any gene: 8. The CDR3 nucleotides are TGTGCCAGCAGCTTAGTTCTGACAGGGACTTCTGAAGCTTTCTTT. This sequence encodes CASSLVLTGTSEAFF.

The chain couples TRBV10-2 to TRBJ2-7; D perhaps matches TRBD2 (6 bases). The CDR3 runs 12 residues. V lost 6 bases and J 6 bases, leaving 12 bases between the germline ends. Germline V gene data show CDR1 as WSHSY and CDR2 as SAAADI. The CDR3 spells CASRRLGGEQYF. CDR3 nucleotides: TGCGCCAGCAGAAGACTAGGAGGCGAGCAGTACTTC.

This clone has just one count. This chain joins TRBV11-2 and TRBJ1-2; D gene unclear. CDR3 length: 16 amino acids. Trimming cost V 1 base and J 8 bases, with 20 bases left between them. Germline lookup yields CDR1 SGHAT and CDR2 FQNNGV. As DNA, the CDR3 is TGTGCCAGCAGCTTAGTACTCGGGCCCGAGAATCGGGGCTACACCTTC. Encoded protein: CASSLVLGPENRGYTF.

The count of this clone is one. The gene calls are TRBV18 and TRBJ1-2; possible D gene TRBD1, 5 bases. Germline loops: CDR1 KGHSH, CDR2 LQKENI. Trimming left V 3 bases short and J 2 bases short, with 16 bases between. The CDR3 contains 16 residues. Written as DNA, the CDR3 is TGTGCCAGCTCACCGATGGATATTCGGGGCAACTATGGCTACACCTTC. Its translation is CASSPMDIRGNYGYTF.

This chain uses TRBV2 with TRBJ1-4, with TRBD1 as a possible D gene (6 bases). Germline CDR1 reads SNHLY; CDR2 reads FYNNEI. This CDR3 region has 13 residues. Trimming left V 8 bases short and J 8 bases short, with 15 bases between. CDR3 sequence: CASGQKPGEKLFF. CDR3 DNA: TGTGCCAGCGGACAGAAGCCGGGGGAAAAACTGTTTTTT.

This chain links TRBV29-1 with TRBJ1-2, with 9 bases fitting TRBD1. CDR1 is SQVTM and CDR2 is ANQGSEA in the germline V gene. CDR3 length: 15 residues. The V and J ends lost 7 bases and 3 bases, in that order; junction bases with no gene match: 12. The CDR3: CSAQAQQGADYGYTF. CDR3 bases: TGCAGCGCCCAGGCGCAACAGGGGGCGGACTATGGCTACACCTTC. Using reference TRBV29-1 and TRBJ1-2 for the parts outside the CDR3, the full variable domain is SAVISQKPSRDICQRGTSLTIQCQVDSQVTMMFWYRQQPGQSLTLIATANQGSEATYESGFVIDKFPISRPNLTFSTLTVSNMSPEDSSIYLCSAQAQQGADYGYTFGSGTRLTVV.

This chain uses TRBV5-4 with TRBJ2-3; 12 bases line up with TRBD2. This CDR3 contains 16 residues. The V and J ends lost 5 bases and 7 bases, in that order; junction bases with no gene match: 11. Per germline, CDR1 SGHNT and CDR2 YYREEE (reference sequence). The CDR3 spells CASSLAGGRGPNTQYF. CDR3 nucleotide sequence: TGTGCCAGCAGTCTAGCGGGAGGGCGAGGACCCAATACGCAGTATTTT.

The chain combines TRBV28 with TRBJ2-3; 14 bases are a match to TRBD2. Germline CDR1 MDHEN, CDR2 SYDVKM. J was trimmed by 5 bases and V by 3 bases; bases with no gene match: 7. This CDR3 has 17 amino acids. The CDR3 region has the DNA TGTGCCAGCAGTTTGGGGACTAGCGGGAGTGGAGGAGATACGCAGTATTTT. This gives the protein CASSLGTSGSGGDTQYF.

The chain recombines TRBV19 with TRBJ2-5, with unresolved D. Matching the DNA end better, TRBJ2-7 makes the J call doubtful. The CDR3 totals 12 residues. Per germline, CDR1 LNHDA and CDR2 SQIVND (reference sequence). The CDR3 nucleotides are TGTGCCAGTAGTACCCAGCTCGGCGAGCAGTACTTC. Residues: CASSTQLGEQYF.

The chain couples TRBV2 to TRBJ2-3; TRBD2 matches 9 bases. The CDR3 has 16 amino acids. V shed 4 bases, J shed 7 bases, and the junction held 12 bases outside the gene matches. Germline CDR1 and CDR2: SNHLY and FYNNEI. CDR3 DNA: TGTGCCAGCAGTGGGAGGGTAGCGGGAGTGATACATACGCAGTATTTT. This sequence encodes CASSGRVAGVIHTQYF.